The 25 T cell receptor beta chains below come from one sample, sequenced in a study of read filtering for tumor transcriptome and immune sequencing. From around 440 ng of RNA, a library with molecular barcoded alpha/delta and beta/gamma adaptors was made. TCRdb re-analysed the reads in MiXCR, keeping a single row per CDR3 protein. Of 14,000 to 15,000 distinct CDR3 sequences in the sample, around 21% were seen once. The sequenced sample consisted of a population of CD138-negative cells sorted from bone marrow. The receptors were sampled from a donor aged 40 or over with multiple myeloma.

In the case of this clonotype: A much larger clone lies a single base off, so this may be a read error. J is TRBJ2-2 and V is TRBV4-2, with 9 bases that match TRBD2. Germline values: CDR1 LGHNA, CDR2 YNFKEQ. The CDR3 contains 17 residues. The CDR3 bases are TGTGCCAGCAGACCCCCATCGGCGGGGGGGAACATCGGGGAGCTGTTTTTT. Its translation is CASRPPSAGGNIGELFF.

A few counts support this clonotype. V is TRBV20-1 and J is TRBJ2-1; perhaps TRBD2 as D (6 bases). CDR3 length: 12 residues. Germline V gene sequence: CDR1 DFQATT, CDR2 SNEGSKA (reference sequence). V was pared by 3 bases and J by 7 bases, with 10 bases between. Written as DNA, the CDR3 is TGCAGTGCTAGCGGGAGTAGTAATGAGCAGTTCTTC. Encoded protein: CSASGSSNEQFF.

This clonotype was counted only a few times. The CDR3 bases are TGTGCCAGCAGCCAGACAGGGACTGGGGCCAACGTCCTGACTTTC. It translates to CASSQTGTGANVLTF. The gene calls are TRBV7-3 and TRBJ2-6; TRBD1 aligns across 7 bases. V lost 5 bases and J lost 2; bases outside the gene matches: 3. The V gene's germline CDR1 is SGHTA and CDR2 FQGTGA. The CDR3 spans 15 residues.

This clonotype was recorded a few times. This chain uses TRBV30 with TRBJ1-3; TRBD1 is a possible D gene (5 bases). The CDR3 sequence is 14 residues long. CDR1 and CDR2 (germline): GTSNPN, SVGIG (reference sequence). The ends were cut back, 5 bases at V and 4 bases at J, with 15 bases in the middle. Here the CDR3 reads CAWATGTPGNTIYF. DNA of the CDR3: TGTGCCTGGGCTACCGGGACTCCAGGAAACACCATATATTTT.

At least ten counts were recorded for this clonotype. The rearrangement uses TRBV6-5 and TRBJ2-2, with D unresolved. The CDR3 consists of 15 residues. Germline V gene lookup returns CDR1 MNHEY and CDR2 SVGAGI. V lost 0 bases to trimming and J lost 1 base, with 6 bases between them. CDR3 in amino acids: CASSYSVGNTGELFF. CDR3 sequence (DNA): TGTGCCAGCAGTTACTCCGTAGGGAACACCGGGGAGCTGTTTTTT.

This clonotype was counted a few times. The chain is built from TRBV27 and TRBJ2-1; D remains unclear. CDR1 MNHEY and CDR2 SMNVEV come from the germline V gene (reference sequence). This CDR3 contains 11 residues. The V end lost 4 bases, the J end lost 5 bases, and 3 bases lay between the germline ends. CDR3 in amino acids: CASSYNNEQFF. The CDR3 DNA follows: TGTGCCAGCAGTTATAACAATGAGCAGTTCTTC.

The CDR3 sequence: CASTLRGDPANYGYTF. CDR3 nucleotides: TGTGCCAGCACCCTGAGAGGGGACCCAGCTAACTATGGCTACACCTTC. The chain is built from TRBV27 and TRBJ1-2; D perhaps matches TRBD1 (5 bases). Germline V lookup: CDR1 MNHEY, CDR2 SMNVEV (reference sequence). This CDR3 has 16 residues. V dropped 7 bases and J dropped 0 bases, with 18 bases sitting between them.

This clonotype was observed at least ten times. The V call is TRBV3-1, the J call TRBJ2-5; no clear D gene. The CDR3 runs to 14 residues. In germline, CDR1 is LGHDT, CDR2 YNNKEL (reference sequence). V was cut by 1 base and J by 8 bases, with 14 bases left in between. Here the CDR3 DNA reads TGTGCCAGCAGCCAAGGACCCTCTAGTAACACCCAGTACTTC. Protein product: CASSQGPSSNTQYF.

CDR3 in amino acids: CASSEFQDNTDTQYF. CDR3 bases: TGCGCCAGCAGTGAGTTTCAGGACAACACAGATACGCAGTATTTT. This chain links TRBV10-2 with TRBJ2-3, with D perhaps matching TRBD1 (5 bases). The CDR3 consists of 15 residues. Trimming took 1 base from V and 2 from J, leaving 10 bases between them. Germline values: CDR1 WSHSY, CDR2 SAAADI.

This clonotype came up many times. In nucleotides, the CDR3 is TGTGCCAGCAGACCGGACGGGGAAACGCAGTACTTC. Amino acid sequence: CASRPDGETQYF. The V and J genes are TRBV12-3 or TRBV12-4 and TRBJ2-5; D is perhaps TRBD2 (5 bases). Trimming shortened V by 6 bases and J by 11 bases, and 16 bases separated the two germline ends. CDR3 length equals 12 residues.

Ten or more counts support this clonotype. V and J are TRBV10-3 and TRBJ2-7; 8 bases align to TRBD2. Germline V gene sequence: CDR1 ENHRY, CDR2 SYGVKD. This CDR3 has 18 amino acids. Germline trimming cut 2 bases from V and 5 bases from J; bases unmatched to any gene: 17. The CDR3 DNA reads TGTGCCATCAGTGAGGGGTTACTAGCGGTGACATGGGAAAACGAGCAGTACTTC. This gives the protein CAISEGLLAVTWENEQYF.

This chain connects TRBV3-1 to TRBJ2-2, with 8 bases that match TRBD2. Germline-derived CDR1 and CDR2 are LGHDT and YNNKEL (reference sequence). The CDR3 has 18 amino acids. J lost 1 base, V lost 4 bases, and 11 bases had no gene match. This CDR3 reads CASSPVLVAGKNTGELFF. For the CDR3, the DNA is TGTGCCAGCAGCCCCGTCCTCGTAGCGGGGAAGAACACCGGGGAGCTGTTTTTT.

The genes are TRBV19 and TRBJ2-2; TRBD1 might be the D (5 bases). Trimming took off 5 bases at V and 1 base at J, with 14 bases between the two ends. The germline V gene encodes CDR1 LNHDA and CDR2 SQIVND (reference sequence). This CDR3 contains 16 residues. The CDR3 region has the DNA TGTGCCAGTAGTCCAGTGTGGGGCCTGAACACCGGGGAGCTGTTTTTT. Protein product: CASSPVWGLNTGELFF.

This clonotype was picked up many times. The rearrangement joins TRBV2 to TRBJ1-4; TRBD1 aligns across 7 bases. CDR1 is SNHLY and CDR2 is FYNNEI in the germline V gene. CDR3 size: 13 residues. V trimming: 7 bases; J trimming: 8 bases; junction bases outside the gene matches: 7. CDR3 nucleotides: TGTGCCAGCAAGGGGGCTTTAGGAGAAAAACTGTTTTTT. As protein: CASKGALGEKLFF.

The chain joins TRBV6-2 or TRBV6-3 to TRBJ2-2; 8 bases are shared with TRBD2. Unmatched junction bases numbered 21, after V lost 5 bases and J lost 7 bases. The germline V gene encodes CDR1 MNHEY and CDR2 SVGEGT. The CDR3 spans 19 residues. The CDR3 loop is CASSKNSRSASGHGGELFF. The CDR3 DNA reads TGTGCCAGCAGTAAAAACTCCCGGTCGGCTAGCGGGCACGGCGGGGAGCTGTTTTTT.

The genes are TRBV7-9 and TRBJ2-7; possible D gene TRBD2, 5 bases. Germline V lookup: CDR1 SEHNR, CDR2 FQNEAQ (reference sequence). The CDR3 spans 13 residues. V was clipped by 10 bases and J by 5 bases, with 18 bases between them. The CDR3 is CAISLGSVDEQYF. CDR3 sequence (DNA): TGTGCCATCTCCCTAGGGAGCGTGGACGAGCAGTACTTC.

This clonotype was counted at least ten times. The gene calls are TRBV4-1 and TRBJ1-4; D is uncertain. Germline values: CDR1 MGHRA, CDR2 YSYEKL. Trimming removed 1 base at V and 0 bases at J, with 12 bases between. This CDR3 contains 17 residues. The CDR3 is CASSQAPRQATNEKLFF. The CDR3 region has the DNA TGCGCCAGCAGCCAAGCTCCTCGACAAGCAACTAATGAAAAACTGTTTTTT.

This clonotype was recorded many times. The chain's CDR3 is CASRGLAGDNEQFF. The CDR3 DNA is TGTGCCAGCCGGGGACTAGCGGGGGACAATGAGCAGTTCTTC. The chain links TRBV3-1 to TRBJ2-1, with 14 bases lining up with TRBD2. The V gene's germline CDR1 is LGHDT and CDR2 YNNKEL (reference sequence). This CDR3 region has 14 residues. Trimming cost V 8 bases and J 5 bases; bases outside gene matches: 2.

This clonotype was counted at least ten times. The chain has TRBV29-1 and TRBJ2-5; 7 bases match TRBD1. Germline values: CDR1 SQVTM, CDR2 ANQGSEA. V shed 6 bases, J shed 1 base, and the junction held 5 bases outside the gene matches. The CDR3 loop spans 13 amino acids. This chain's CDR3 is CSVGNRGQETQYF. In DNA form, the CDR3 reads TGCAGCGTGGGAAACAGGGGCCAAGAGACCCAGTACTTC.

This clonotype was observed a few times. The chain employs TRBV7-3 and TRBJ2-2, with a tentative D call TRBD2 (6 bases). CDR3 length: 12 residues. V dropped 4 bases and J dropped 7 bases, with 7 bases sitting between them. Germline V gene sequence: CDR1 SGHTA, CDR2 FQGTGA. The CDR3 coding sequence is TGTGCCAGCAGCTCCGGGGGCGGGGAGCTGTTTTTT. This encodes CASSSGGGELFF.

V usage is TRBV20-1 and J usage is TRBJ1-3; TRBD1 agrees at 10 bases. The germline gives CDR1 DFQATT, CDR2 SNEGSKA (reference sequence). Germline trimming cut 1 base from V and 4 bases from J; bases unmatched to any gene: 4. This CDR3 has 15 residues. CDR3 in amino acids: CSARAGTGDGNTIYF. CDR3 bases: TGCAGTGCTAGAGCCGGGACAGGGGACGGAAACACCATATATTTT.

This clonotype was found a few times. CDR3 residues: CSVDGPDRGRETQYF. The CDR3 DNA reads as TGCAGCGTTGATGGCCCGGACAGGGGGCGAGAGACCCAGTACTTC. The chain carries TRBV29-1 and TRBJ2-5; 11 bases fit TRBD1. CDR1 is SQVTM and CDR2 is ANQGSEA in the germline V gene. V shed 3 bases and J 4 bases; nucleotides not matched to a gene: 7. This CDR3 is built from 15 residues.

This chain joins TRBV7-8 and TRBJ2-5; D is uncertain. Between the trimmed V and J ends, which lost 8 bases and 5 bases, there was a span of 12 bases. This CDR3 region has 12 residues. CDR1 SGHVS and CDR2 FQNEAQ come from the germline V gene. In DNA, the CDR3 is TGTGCCAGCGGGGTCCTGGGGGAGACCCAGTACTTC. Its translation: CASGVLGETQYF.

This clonotype has ten or more counts. The chain has TRBV6-6 and TRBJ2-1; D might be TRBD1 (6 bases). CDR1 and CDR2 from the germline V gene are MNHNY and SVGAGI (reference sequence). V was pared by 5 bases and J by 8 bases, with 10 bases between. This CDR3 comprises 12 residues. CDR3 sequence (DNA): TGTGCCAGCAGTCAACAGGGAGATGAGCAGTTCTTC. As protein: CASSQQGDEQFF.

As for this clonotype: A much larger clone lies one base from this, so it may be a read error. The rearrangement uses TRBV11-2 and TRBJ2-5; the D gene could be TRBD1 or TRBD2 (5 bases each). Germline lookup yields CDR1 SGHAT and CDR2 FQNNGV. The CDR3 covers 15 residues. Trimming took off 8 bases at V and 2 bases at J, with 18 bases between the two ends. In DNA form, the CDR3 reads TGTGCCAGCGGCTCCGACGGGACCCCTCAAGAGACCCAGTACTTC. It encodes CASGSDGTPQETQYF.